The entry below describes one T cell receptor beta chain. Its matching antigen is unknown. TCRdb re-analysed the RT-PCR reads in MiXCR, keeping a single row per CDR3 protein. This sample carries 630,000 or so distinct CDR3 sequences, 15% to 18% of them seen once, and the ten largest clones take 11%. The data were obtained in a study of response to subunit inactivated influenza vaccine. Study findings and constraints: New T cells are recruited in small numbers by each seasonal influenza vaccination, according to the authors' suggestion.

Germline V gene sequence: CDR1 MNHNS, CDR2 SASEGT. The CDR3 covers 13 residues. The V end was cut by 5 bases, the J end by 7 bases, with 14 bases between. The chain links TRBV6-1 to TRBJ1-1; the D gene is possibly TRBD1 (5 bases). This TCR derives from a man aged 45-65 years who received an inactivated influenza vaccine. Sequences were derived from PBMCs from blood, sampled approximately 12 days after vaccination. CDR3 in amino acids: CASSTQGGGEAFF. CDR3 nucleotides: TGTGCCAGCAGTACCCAGGGTGGCGGTGAAGCTTTCTTT.